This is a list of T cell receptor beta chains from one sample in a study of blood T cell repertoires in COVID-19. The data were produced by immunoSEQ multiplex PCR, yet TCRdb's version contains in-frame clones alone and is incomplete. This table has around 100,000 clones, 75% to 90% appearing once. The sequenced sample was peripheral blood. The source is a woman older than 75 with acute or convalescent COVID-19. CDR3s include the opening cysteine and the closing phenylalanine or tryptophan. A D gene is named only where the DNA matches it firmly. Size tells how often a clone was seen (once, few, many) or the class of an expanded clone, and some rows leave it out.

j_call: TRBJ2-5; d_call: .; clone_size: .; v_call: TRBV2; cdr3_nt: TGTGCCAGCAGTGCGGACCAGGGTTATGAGACCCAGTACTTC; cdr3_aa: CASSADQGYETQYF
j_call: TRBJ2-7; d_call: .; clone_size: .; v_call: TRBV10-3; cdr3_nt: TGTGCCATCAGTGATCTGGGGGGATCCTCCTACGAGCAGTACTTC; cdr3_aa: CAISDLGGSSYEQYF
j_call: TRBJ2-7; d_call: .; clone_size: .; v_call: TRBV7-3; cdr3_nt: TGTGCCAGCAGCTTAGGGGCAGGGGAATACGAGCAGTACTTC; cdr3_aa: CASSLGAGEYEQYF
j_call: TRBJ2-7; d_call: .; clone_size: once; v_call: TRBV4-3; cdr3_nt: TGCGCCAGCAGCACCTTTGTAGGAGGGAACTACGAGCAGTACTTC; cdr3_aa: CASSTFVGGNYEQYF
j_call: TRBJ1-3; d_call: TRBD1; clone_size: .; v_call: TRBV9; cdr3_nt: TGTGCCAGCAGCGTAGGGGACAGGTCTGGAAACACCATATATTTT; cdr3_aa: CASSVGDRSGNTIYF
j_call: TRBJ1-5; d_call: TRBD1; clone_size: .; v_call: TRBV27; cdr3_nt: TGTGCCAGCAGCTTGCAGGGGGCAAGCAATCAGCCCCAGCATTTT; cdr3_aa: CASSLQGASNQPQHF
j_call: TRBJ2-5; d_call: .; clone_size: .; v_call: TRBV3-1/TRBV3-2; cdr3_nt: TGTGCCAGCCAACTACGGTGGAGCCTCCAAGAGACCCAGTACTTC; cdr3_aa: CASQLRWSLQETQYF
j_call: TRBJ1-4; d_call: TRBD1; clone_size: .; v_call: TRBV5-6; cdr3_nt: TGTGCCAGCAGCCTCAGGGGGCTCTATGAAAAACTGTTTTTT; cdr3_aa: CASSLRGLYEKLFF
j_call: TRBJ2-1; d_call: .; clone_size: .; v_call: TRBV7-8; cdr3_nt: TGTGCCAGCAGCTTAGTCGGTAGGGAGTATAGGAATGAGCAGTTCTTC; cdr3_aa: CASSLVGREYRNEQFF
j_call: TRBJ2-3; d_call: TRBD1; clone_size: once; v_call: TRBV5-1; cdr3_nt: TGCGCCAGCAGCTTGGGACAGGGGGGTGGAGGAGATACGCAGTATTTT; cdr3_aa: CASSLGQGGGGDTQYF
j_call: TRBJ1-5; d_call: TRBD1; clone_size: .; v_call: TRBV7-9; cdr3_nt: TGTGCCAGCAGCCCAAGCGGTCCCGGGACAGTGACCTCGGGTCAGCCCCAGCATTTT; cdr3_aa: CASSPSGPGTVTSGQPQHF
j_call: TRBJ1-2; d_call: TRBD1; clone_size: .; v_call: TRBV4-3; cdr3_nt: TGCGCCAGCAGCCAAGATACAGGGGCTTCACCCTATGGCTACACCTTC; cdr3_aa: CASSQDTGASPYGYTF
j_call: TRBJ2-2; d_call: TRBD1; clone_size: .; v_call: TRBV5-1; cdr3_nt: TGCGCCAGCAGCTTTAGAGGACAGGGGATCGGCACCGGGGAGCTGTTTTTT; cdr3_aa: CASSFRGQGIGTGELFF
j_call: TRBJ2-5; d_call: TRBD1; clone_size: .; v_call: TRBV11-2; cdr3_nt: TGTGCCAGCAGTAGACAGGGGATGAGCGAGACCCAGTACTTC; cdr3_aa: CASSRQGMSETQYF
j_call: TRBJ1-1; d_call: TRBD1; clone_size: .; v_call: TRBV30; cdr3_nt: TGTGCCTGGAGTGGGCAGGGGGGCACTGAAGCTTTCTTT; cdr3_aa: CAWSGQGGTEAFF
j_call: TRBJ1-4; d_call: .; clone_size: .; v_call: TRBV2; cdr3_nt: TGTGCCAGCAGTGGGGCCCTTCGGGAAAAACTGTTTTTT; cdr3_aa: CASSGALREKLFF
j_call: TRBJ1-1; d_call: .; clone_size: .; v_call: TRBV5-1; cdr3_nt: TGCGCCAGCAGCTTGGGGGTGGCAGGGACAAACACTGAAGCTTTCTTT; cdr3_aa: CASSLGVAGTNTEAFF
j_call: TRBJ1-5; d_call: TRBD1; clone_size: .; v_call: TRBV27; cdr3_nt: TGTGCCAGCAGTTTATGGGGCCCAGACAGGGGGCGCGGTGGCAATCAGCCCCAGCATTTT; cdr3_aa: CASSLWGPDRGRGGNQPQHF
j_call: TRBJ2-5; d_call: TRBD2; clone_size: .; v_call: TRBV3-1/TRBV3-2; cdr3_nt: TGTGCCAGCAGCTTAGGGGGACTAGCTCAAGAGACCCAGTACTTC; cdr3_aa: CASSLGGLAQETQYF
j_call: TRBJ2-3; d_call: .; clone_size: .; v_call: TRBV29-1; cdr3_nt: TGCAGCGTTGCGGTGTCTCGGGATACGCAGTATTTT; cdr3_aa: CSVAVSRDTQYF
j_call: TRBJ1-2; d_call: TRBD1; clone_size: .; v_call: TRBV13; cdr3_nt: TGTGCCAGCAGCTTAGGCGGGACAGCCCGCCAAGGCTACACCTTC; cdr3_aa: CASSLGGTARQGYTF
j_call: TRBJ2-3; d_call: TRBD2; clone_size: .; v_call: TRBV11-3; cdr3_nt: TGTGCCAGCAGCTTAGACGGGACTAGGGGGTCAGATACGCAGTATTTT; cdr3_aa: CASSLDGTRGSDTQYF
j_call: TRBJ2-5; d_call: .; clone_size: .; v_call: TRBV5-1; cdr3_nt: TGCGCCAGCAGCTGGGCGGGGGCTGAAGAGACCCAGTACTTC; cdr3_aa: CASSWAGAEETQYF
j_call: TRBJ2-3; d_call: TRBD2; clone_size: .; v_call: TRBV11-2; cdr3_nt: TGTGCCAGCAGCGTAGGGCGTTTAGCGGGGCCCACAGATACGCAGTATTTT; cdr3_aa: CASSVGRLAGPTDTQYF
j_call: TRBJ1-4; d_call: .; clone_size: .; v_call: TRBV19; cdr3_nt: TGTGCCAGTAGTATAGAAACACTCCACAGGGAAAAACTGTTTTTT; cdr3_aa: CASSIETLHREKLFF
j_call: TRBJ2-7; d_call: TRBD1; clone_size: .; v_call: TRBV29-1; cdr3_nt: TGCAGCGTGGGACAGGGTTCACAGTACTTC; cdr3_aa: CSVGQGSQYF
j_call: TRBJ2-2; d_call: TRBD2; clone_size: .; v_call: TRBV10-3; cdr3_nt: TGTGCCATCAGTGACCCGGGACTAGCGGGGGGTGGCAGCACCGGGGAGCTGTTTTTT; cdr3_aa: CAISDPGLAGGGSTGELFF
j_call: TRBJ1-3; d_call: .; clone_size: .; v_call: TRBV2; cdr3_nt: TGTGCCACCCGCTTGGGGGGATTATCTGGAAACACCATATATTTT; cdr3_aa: CATRLGGLSGNTIYF
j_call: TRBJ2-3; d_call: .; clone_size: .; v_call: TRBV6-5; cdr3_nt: TGTGCCAGCCACGGGGATACGCAGTATTTT; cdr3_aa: CASHGDTQYF
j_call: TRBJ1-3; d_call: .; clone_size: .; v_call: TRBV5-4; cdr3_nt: TGTGCCAGCAGCGGGGGGTTGGCCGCTGGAAACACCATATATTTT; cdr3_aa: CASSGGLAAGNTIYF
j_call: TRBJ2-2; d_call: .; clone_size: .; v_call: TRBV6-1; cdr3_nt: TGTGCCAGCAGTGAATTACGGGGACTGTCGCCGAACACCGGGGAGCTGTTTTTT; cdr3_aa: CASSELRGLSPNTGELFF
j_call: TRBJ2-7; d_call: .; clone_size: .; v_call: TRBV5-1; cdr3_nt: TGCGCCAGCAGCTTGGCCGGCGGGGCTGGCCACGAGCAGTACTTC; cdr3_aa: CASSLAGGAGHEQYF
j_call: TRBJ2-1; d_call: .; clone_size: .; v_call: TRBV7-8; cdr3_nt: TGTGCCAGCAGCTTAAGTCTATTTGGCAATGAGCAGTTCTTC; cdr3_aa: CASSLSLFGNEQFF
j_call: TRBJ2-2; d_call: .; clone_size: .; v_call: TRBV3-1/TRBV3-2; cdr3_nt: TGTGCCAGCAGCCAATTAAGAGCGCCAGGGATTGTGGACACCGGGGAGCTGTTTTTT; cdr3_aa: CASSQLRAPGIVDTGELFF
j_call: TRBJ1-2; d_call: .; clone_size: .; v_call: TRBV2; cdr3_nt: TGTGCCAGCAGACAGAGCTATGGCTACACCTTC; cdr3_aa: CASRQSYGYTF
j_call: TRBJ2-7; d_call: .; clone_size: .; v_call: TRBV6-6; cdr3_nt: TGTGCCAGCAGTGTGGGACACCGGAAACTATACTACGAGCAGTACTTC; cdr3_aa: CASSVGHRKLYYEQYF
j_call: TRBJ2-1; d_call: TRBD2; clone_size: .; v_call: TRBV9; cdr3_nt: TGTGCCAGCAGCGTAGGACTAGCCAAATACAATGAGCAGTTCTTC; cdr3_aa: CASSVGLAKYNEQFF
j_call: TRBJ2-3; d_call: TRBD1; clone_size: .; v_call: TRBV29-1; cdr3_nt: TGCAGCGTTACCAGGACAGGGGGCACAGATACGCAGTATTTT; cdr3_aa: CSVTRTGGTDTQYF
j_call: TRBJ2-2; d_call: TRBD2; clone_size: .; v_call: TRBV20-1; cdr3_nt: TGCAGTGCTAGTCGACTAGCGGCAAACACCGGGGAGCTGTTTTTT; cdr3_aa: CSASRLAANTGELFF
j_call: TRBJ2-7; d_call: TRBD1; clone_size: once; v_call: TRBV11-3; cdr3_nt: TGTGCCAGCAGCTTCGGACAGGGTGGCGAGCAGTACTTC; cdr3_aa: CASSFGQGGEQYF
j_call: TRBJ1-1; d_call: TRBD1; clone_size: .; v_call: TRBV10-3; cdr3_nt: TGTGCCATCCGGAGAGGACAGGCTTCGGGCACTGAAGCTTTCTTT; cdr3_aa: CAIRRGQASGTEAFF
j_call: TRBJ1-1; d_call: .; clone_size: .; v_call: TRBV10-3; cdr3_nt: TGTGCCATCAGTGCGCGGGGCGCGGGAACTGAAGCTTTCTTT; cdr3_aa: CAISARGAGTEAFF
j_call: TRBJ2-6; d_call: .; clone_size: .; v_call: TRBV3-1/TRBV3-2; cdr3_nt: TGTGCCAGCAGCCAATACGGGGGGGCCAACGTCCTGACTTTC; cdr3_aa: CASSQYGGANVLTF
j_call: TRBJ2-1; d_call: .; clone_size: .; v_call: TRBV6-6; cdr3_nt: TGTGCCAGCAGTTACTCGTCGCCTACTGGGCAGTTCTTC; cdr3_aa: CASSYSSPTGQFF
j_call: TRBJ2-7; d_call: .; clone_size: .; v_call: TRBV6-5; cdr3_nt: TGTGCCAGCAGTAGAGGGCCGGGAAGCTCCTACGAGCAGTACTTC; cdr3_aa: CASSRGPGSSYEQYF
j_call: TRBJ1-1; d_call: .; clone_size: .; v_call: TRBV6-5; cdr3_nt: TGTGCCAGCAGTTACTCAGGAGCATCGAACACTGAAGCTTTCTTT; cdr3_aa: CASSYSGASNTEAFF